This T cell receptor (beta chain) is drawn from a study of shared clonotypes between healthy human individuals (dated by TCRdb to the early 2020s). The study in broad terms: The cohort included a few men and a couple of women between 18 and 49 years of age. Per donor, three plates each were used for CD4 naive and CD4 memory, two for CD8 naive, and one for CD8 memory. To estimate repertoire size and how much clonotype sharing occurs between individuals, the study deeply sequenced the blood TCR repertoires of about five healthy adults. Libraries were prepared and TCR repertoires were sequenced by different laboratories using diverse techniques, in order to increase sequencing depth and limit assay-specific biases. Per donor, leukapheresis produced somewhere between about 0.85 and 10 billion PBMCs. On the study overall, not on this receptor specifically: Even with the large sequencing depth, rarefaction of the sorted-subset datasets indicated that sequencing was incomplete. About 5% of naive CD4, 3.5% of naive CD8, 2.3% of memory CD4, and 0.4% of memory CD8 clonotypes were shared across a few donors. Naive subsets generally had larger estimated clonotype richness than memory subsets did. The small number of donors limited the genetic and exposure-history diversity represented. Compared with non-shared clonotypes, the clonotypes found in all four sorted-subset donors had higher generation probabilities. Pairwise subsampling indicated that sequencing depth was expected to affect the degree of clonotype sharing among donors. Sampling was limited to blood, and TCR repertoires in tissue likely differ from TCR repertoires in blood.

Using the deep immunoSEQ assay, TCR CDR3 regions were amplified from genomic DNA by multiplex PCR. Extracted genomic DNA from each cell subset was distributed evenly across all wells of several immunoSEQ 96-well plates, and each plate was treated as a replicate. For sorted subsets, each replicate PCR was loaded with 200 ng genomic DNA, equivalent to 25,000 to 30,000 T cell genomes. Purified libraries were measured with a Qubit 3.0 fluorometer, size-checked on a Bioanalyzer 2100, and measured again with the KAPA Library Quantification kit. Each immunoSEQ 96-well plate was sequenced on its own single-read 150-cycle Illumina NextSeq 550 flow cell. The authors' pipeline ran thus. Because only junctional sequences without quality scores were contained in the immunoSEQ output, filtering matching that applied to full-length reads could not be performed. Sequences were annotated with PyIR, a Python wrapper for IgBLAST v1.9, and V/J genes and CDR3 were assigned using IMGT germline references. Reads with weak V/J assignments (E-value above 1e-6), missing CDR3, stop codons, out-of-frame junctions, or ambiguous translated residues were removed. V3J clonotypes were defined as sequences sharing an identical inferred V gene, J gene, and CDR3 amino acid sequence. To compute the percentage overlap between repertoires, the number of shared unique clonotypes was divided by the size of the smaller repertoire. RTK rarefaction, the Chao1 estimator, and Recon v2.1 estimates of unobserved clonotypes were used to assess repertoire richness. Generation probabilities for all TCRbeta clonotypes obtained by the gDNA method from a few donors were computed using OLGA. TCRdb stores this immuneACCESS table with in-frame sequences only. Part of the clones is absent; in the studies checked, under half of the shortfall reflects unresolved V genes, and no reason is known for the rest. The V and J calls and the clone size are those of that table, but D and trimming were determined from the DNA. The sample table holds roughly 640,000 clones, of which roughly 70% were seen once. The ten largest make up approximately 1.7% of the sample.

Worth noting for this clone: The target of this receptor is not known. No qualities accompany the bases; no much larger clone lies one base away.

From a lookup of the germline V gene, CDR1 and CDR2 are KGHSH and LQKENI. CDR3 length: 16 amino acids, cysteine to phenylalanine. The sequence is cut down to CDR3 DNA, 48 bases in frame from base 1. V loses 2 bases, J loses 2 bases, and the germline ends lie 13 bases apart. Healthy HIV-negative adults with no recently reported acute infections or vaccinations were included as donors. Only Caucasian adults living in Nashville, Tennessee, USA were represented among the donors. Magnetic negative selection was used to enrich CD4+ T cells, after which naive cells were positively selected on CD45RA and the negative fraction became the memory subset. Blood was obtained by leukapheresis, after which PBMCs were separated by Ficoll-Histopaque density gradient centrifugation and cryopreserved in liquid nitrogen vapor phase. Analytical flow cytometry was used to check the purity and quantity of each magnetically sorted T cell population. From each sorted fraction, genomic DNA was isolated and quantified by UV absorbance on a Nanodrop 2000c.

The sequencing input was memory CD4+ T cells sorted from blood. This sample's cell subset or site label indicates: CD45RA-negative fraction. This chain joins TRBV18 to TRBJ1-5; the D gene assignment is ambiguous. This receptor was taken from a woman between 25 and 40 years old in good health. The CDR3 amino acid sequence is: CASSPSDRAGNQPQHF. The DNA is TGTGCCAGCTCACCATCGGACCGGGCTGGCAATCAGCCCCAGCATTTT.